This TCR beta chain came from a study of blood T cell repertoires in COVID-19. Whole-study context: COVID-19 samples collected from the United States, Italy and Spain covered acute and convalescent phases.

The CDR3 is made up of 13 amino acids. Germline CDR1 and CDR2: MDHEN and SYDVKM. Trimming pared 1 base from V and 6 bases from J, leaving 9 bases between. The authors' processing: Amplified reference gene primers provided the basis for estimating nucleated cell counts. Clones were sequenced by immunoSEQ multiplex PCR, and TCRdb holds only the in-frame ones, with some missing. The V and J calls and clone size were taken over from that table, and D and trimming were inferred from the DNA. Of about 160,000 clones listed, 85% are singletons. This TCR was recovered from a human donor with acute or convalescent COVID-19. The donor label of this sample is uncertain. The specimen was peripheral blood. V is TRBV28 and J is TRBJ2-5, with D tentatively TRBD2 (6 bases). CDR3 coding DNA: TGTGCCAGCAGTTTATTCAGCGGGCAGACCCAGTACTTC. It is translated as CASSLFSGQTQYF.